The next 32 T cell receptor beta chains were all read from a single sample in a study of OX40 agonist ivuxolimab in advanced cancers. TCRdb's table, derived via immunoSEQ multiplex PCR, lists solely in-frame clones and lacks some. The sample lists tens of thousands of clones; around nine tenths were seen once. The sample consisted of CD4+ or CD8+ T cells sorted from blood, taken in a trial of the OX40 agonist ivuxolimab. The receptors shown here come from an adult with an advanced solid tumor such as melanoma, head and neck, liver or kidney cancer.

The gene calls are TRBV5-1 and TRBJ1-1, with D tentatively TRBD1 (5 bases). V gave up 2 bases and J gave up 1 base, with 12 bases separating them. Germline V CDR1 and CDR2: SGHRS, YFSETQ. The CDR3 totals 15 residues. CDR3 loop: CASSFRTGGNTEAFF. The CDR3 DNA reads TGCGCCAGCAGCTTCCGTACAGGAGGGAACACTGAAGCTTTCTTT. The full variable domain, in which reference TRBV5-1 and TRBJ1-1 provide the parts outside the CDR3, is KAGVTQTPRYLIKTRGQQVTLSCSPISGHRSVSWYQQTPGQGLQFLFEYFSETQRNKGNFPGRFSGRQFSNSRSEMNVSTLELGDSALYLCASSFRTGGNTEAFFGQGTRLTVV.

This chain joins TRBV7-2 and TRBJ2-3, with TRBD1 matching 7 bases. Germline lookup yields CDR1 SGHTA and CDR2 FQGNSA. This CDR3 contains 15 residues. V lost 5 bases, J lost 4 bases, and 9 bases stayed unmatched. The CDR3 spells CASSPGQAAADTQYF. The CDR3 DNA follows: TGTGCCAGCAGCCCAGGACAGGCGGCGGCAGATACGCAGTATTTT.

Here the CDR3 reads CASSQWVRGNTEAFF. In nucleotides, the CDR3 is TGCGCCAGCAGCCAATGGGTGAGGGGGAACACTGAAGCTTTCTTT. V and J are TRBV4-1 and TRBJ1-1; a weak D match, TRBD1 (5 bases). The CDR3 consists of 15 residues. The V gene's germline CDR1 is MGHRA and CDR2 YSYEKL. V lost 2 bases to trimming and J lost 1 base, with 11 bases between them.

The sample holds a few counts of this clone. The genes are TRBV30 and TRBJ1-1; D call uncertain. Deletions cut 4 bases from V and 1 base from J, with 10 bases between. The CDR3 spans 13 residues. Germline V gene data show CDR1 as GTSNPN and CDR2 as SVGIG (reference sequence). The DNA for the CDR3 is TGTGCCTGGATCAGAGGGCCGAACACTGAAGCTTTCTTT. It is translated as CAWIRGPNTEAFF.

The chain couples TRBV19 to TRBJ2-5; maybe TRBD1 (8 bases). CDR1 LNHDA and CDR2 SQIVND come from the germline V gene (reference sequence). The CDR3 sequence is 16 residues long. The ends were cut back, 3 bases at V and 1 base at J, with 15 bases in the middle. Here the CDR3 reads CASSIGQGGIQETQYF. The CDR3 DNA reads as TGTGCCAGTAGTATTGGACAGGGAGGGATCCAAGAGACCCAGTACTTC. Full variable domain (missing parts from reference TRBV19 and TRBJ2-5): DGGITQSPKYLFRKEGQNVTLSCEQNLNHDAMYWYRQDPGQGLRLIYYSQIVNDFQKGDIAEGYSVSREKKESFPLTVTSAQKNPTAFYLCASSIGQGGIQETQYFGPGTRLLVL.

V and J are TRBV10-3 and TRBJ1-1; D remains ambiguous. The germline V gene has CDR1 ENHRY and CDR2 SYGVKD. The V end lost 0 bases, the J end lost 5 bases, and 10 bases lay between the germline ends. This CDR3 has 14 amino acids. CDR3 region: CAISESPPGTEAFF. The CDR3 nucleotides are TGTGCCATCAGTGAGTCCCCGCCGGGAACTGAAGCTTTCTTT.

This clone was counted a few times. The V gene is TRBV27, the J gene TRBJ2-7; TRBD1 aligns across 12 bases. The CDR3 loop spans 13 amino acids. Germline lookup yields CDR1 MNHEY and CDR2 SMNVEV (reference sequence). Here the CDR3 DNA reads TGTGCGCCGCAGGGACAGGGGGCATGTGAGCAGTACTTC. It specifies CAPQGQGACEQYF.

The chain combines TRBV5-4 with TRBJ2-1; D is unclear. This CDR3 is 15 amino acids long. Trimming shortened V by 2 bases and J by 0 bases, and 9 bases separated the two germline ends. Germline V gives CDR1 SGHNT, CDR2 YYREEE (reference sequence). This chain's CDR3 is CASSLRRSSYNEQFF. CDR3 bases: TGTGCCAGCAGCTTAAGACGGAGCTCCTACAATGAGCAGTTCTTC.

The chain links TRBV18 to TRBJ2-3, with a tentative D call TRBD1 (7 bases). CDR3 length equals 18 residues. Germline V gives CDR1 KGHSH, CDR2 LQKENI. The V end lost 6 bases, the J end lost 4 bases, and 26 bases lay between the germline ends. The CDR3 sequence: CASSTPSQGGYPADTQYF. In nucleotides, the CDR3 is TGTGCCAGCTCGACACCTTCGCAGGGGGGTTATCCTGCAGATACGCAGTATTTT.

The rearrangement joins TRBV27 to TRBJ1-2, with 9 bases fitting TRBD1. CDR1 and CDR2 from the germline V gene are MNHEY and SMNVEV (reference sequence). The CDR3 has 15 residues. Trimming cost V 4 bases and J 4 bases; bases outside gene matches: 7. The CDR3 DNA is TGTGCCAGCAGTTCCGGACAGGGGATCCCCTATGGCTACACCTTC. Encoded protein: CASSSGQGIPYGYTF.

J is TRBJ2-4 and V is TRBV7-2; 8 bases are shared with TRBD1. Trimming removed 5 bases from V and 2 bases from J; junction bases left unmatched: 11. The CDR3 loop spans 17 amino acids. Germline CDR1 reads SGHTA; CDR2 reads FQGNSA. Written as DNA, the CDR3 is TGTGCCAGCAGCCCGGTAGGAGACAGGGGTCCCAAAAACATTCAGTACTTC. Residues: CASSPVGDRGPKNIQYF.

The CDR3 region is CASSQTQNTEAFF. In nucleotides, the CDR3 is TGTGCCAGCAGCCAGACCCAGAACACTGAAGCTTTCTTT. The rearrangement uses TRBV7-8 and TRBJ1-1, with no clear D. CDR3 length: 13 amino acids. Germline values: CDR1 SGHVS, CDR2 FQNEAQ. Trimming removed 5 bases from V and 1 base from J, with 8 bases in between.

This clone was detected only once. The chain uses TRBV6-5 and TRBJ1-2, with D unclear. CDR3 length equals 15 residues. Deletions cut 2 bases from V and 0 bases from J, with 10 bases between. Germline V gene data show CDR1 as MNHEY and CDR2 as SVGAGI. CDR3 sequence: CASSYGGTTNYGYTF. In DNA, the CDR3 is TGTGCCAGCAGTTACGGTGGCACCACTAACTATGGCTACACCTTC.

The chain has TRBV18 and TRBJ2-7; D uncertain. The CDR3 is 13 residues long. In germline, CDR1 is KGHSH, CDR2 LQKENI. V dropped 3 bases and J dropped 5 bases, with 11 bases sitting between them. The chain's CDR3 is CASSPIQSDEQYF. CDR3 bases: TGTGCCAGCTCACCGATACAGTCCGACGAGCAGTACTTC.

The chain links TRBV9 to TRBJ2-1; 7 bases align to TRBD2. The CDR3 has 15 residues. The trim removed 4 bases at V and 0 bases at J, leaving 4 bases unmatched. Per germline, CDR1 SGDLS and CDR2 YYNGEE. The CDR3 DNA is TGTGCCAGCAGCCCTCGGGACTACTCCTACAATGAGCAGTTCTTC. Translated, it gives CASSPRDYSYNEQFF.

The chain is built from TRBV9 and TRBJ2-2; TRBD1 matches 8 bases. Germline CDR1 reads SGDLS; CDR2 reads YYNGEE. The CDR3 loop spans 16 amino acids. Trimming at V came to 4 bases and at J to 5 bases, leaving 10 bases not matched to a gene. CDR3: CASSPRTGFGTGELFF. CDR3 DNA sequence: TGTGCCAGCAGCCCGCGGACAGGGTTTGGGACCGGGGAGCTGTTTTTT.

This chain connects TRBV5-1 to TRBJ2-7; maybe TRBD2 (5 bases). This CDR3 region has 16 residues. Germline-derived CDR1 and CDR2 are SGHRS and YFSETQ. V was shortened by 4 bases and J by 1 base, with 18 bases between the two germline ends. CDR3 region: CASSPRTGLASYEQYF. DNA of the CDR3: TGCGCCAGCAGCCCGAGAACCGGACTGGCTTCCTACGAGCAGTACTTC. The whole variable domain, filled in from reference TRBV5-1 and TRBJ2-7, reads KAGVTQTPRYLIKTRGQQVTLSCSPISGHRSVSWYQQTPGQGLQFLFEYFSETQRNKGNFPGRFSGRQFSNSRSEMNVSTLELGDSALYLCASSPRTGLASYEQYFGPGTRLTVT.

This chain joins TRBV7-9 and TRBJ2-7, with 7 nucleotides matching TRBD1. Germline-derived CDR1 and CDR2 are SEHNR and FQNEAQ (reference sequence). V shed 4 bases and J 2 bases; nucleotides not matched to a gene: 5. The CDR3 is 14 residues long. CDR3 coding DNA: TGTGCCAGCAGCTACGGGACAGTTACCTACGAGCAGTACTTC. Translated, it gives CASSYGTVTYEQYF.

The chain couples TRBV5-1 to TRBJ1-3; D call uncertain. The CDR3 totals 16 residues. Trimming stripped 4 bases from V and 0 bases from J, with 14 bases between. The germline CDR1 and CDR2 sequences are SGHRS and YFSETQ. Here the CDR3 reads CASSASGLSSGNTIYF. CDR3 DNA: TGCGCCAGCAGCGCTTCCGGACTCAGCTCTGGAAACACCATATATTTT.

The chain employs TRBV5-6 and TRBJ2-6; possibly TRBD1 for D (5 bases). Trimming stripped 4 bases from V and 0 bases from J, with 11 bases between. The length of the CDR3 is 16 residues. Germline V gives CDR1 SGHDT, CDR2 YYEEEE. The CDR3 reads CASSAQGNSGANVLTF. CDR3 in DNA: TGTGCCAGCAGCGCCCAGGGAAACTCTGGGGCCAACGTCCTGACTTTC.

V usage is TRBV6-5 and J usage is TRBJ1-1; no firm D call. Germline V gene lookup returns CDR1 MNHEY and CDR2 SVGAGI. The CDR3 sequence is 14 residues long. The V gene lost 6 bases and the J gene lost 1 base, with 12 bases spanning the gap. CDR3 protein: CASRSSGKNTEAFF. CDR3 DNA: TGTGCCAGCAGATCTTCCGGGAAGAACACTGAAGCTTTCTTT.

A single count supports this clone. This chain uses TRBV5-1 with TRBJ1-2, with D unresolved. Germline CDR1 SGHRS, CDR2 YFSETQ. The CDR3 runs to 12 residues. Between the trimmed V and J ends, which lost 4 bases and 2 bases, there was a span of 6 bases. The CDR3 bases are TGCGCCAGCAGCGGAGAAAACTATGGCTACACCTTC. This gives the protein CASSGENYGYTF.

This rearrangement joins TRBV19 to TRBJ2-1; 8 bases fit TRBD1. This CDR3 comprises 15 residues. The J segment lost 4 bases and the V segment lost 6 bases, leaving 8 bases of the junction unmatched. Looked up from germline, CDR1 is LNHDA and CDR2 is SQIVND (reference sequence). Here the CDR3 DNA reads TGTGCCAGTAGCCCCGGGACAGGAGTTTACAATGAGCAGTTCTTC. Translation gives CASSPGTGVYNEQFF.

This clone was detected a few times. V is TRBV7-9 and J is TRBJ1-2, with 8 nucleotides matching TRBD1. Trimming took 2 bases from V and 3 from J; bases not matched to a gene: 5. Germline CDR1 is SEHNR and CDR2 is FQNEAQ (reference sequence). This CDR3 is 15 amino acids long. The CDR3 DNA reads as TGTGCCAGCAGCTTACTCGAGACAGGGGACTATGGCTACACCTTC. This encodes CASSLLETGDYGYTF.

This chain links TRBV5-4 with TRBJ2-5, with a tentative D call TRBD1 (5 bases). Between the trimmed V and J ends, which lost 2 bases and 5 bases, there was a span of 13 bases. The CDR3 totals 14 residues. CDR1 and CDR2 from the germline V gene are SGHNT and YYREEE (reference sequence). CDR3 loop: CASSFKQVEETQYF. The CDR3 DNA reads TGTGCCAGCAGCTTTAAACAGGTGGAGGAGACCCAGTACTTC.

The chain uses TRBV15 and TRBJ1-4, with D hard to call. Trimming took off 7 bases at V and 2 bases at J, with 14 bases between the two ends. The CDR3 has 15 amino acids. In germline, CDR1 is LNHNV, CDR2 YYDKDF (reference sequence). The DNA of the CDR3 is TGTGCCACCACCCGAACCCTGATCACTAATGAAAAACTGTTTTTT. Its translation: CATTRTLITNEKLFF.

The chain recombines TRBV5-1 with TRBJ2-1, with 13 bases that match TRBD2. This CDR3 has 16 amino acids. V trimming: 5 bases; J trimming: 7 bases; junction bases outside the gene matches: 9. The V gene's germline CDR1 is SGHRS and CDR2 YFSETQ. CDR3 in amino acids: CASRAPGLAGSNEQFF. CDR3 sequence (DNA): TGCGCCAGCAGAGCACCGGGACTAGCGGGGTCAAATGAGCAGTTCTTC.

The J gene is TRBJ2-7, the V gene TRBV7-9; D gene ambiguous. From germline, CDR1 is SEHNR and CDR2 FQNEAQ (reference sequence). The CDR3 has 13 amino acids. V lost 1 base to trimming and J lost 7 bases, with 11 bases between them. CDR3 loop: CASSLGYLGEQYF. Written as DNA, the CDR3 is TGTGCCAGCAGCTTAGGCTACTTGGGGGAGCAGTACTTC.

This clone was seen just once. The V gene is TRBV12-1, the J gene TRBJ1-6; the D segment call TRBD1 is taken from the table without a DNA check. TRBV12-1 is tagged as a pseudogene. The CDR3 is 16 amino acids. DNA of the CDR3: TGTGCCAGCAGCCCCCTGGACAGGGCTGAGAATTCACCCCTCCACTTT. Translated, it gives CASSPLDRAENSPLHF.

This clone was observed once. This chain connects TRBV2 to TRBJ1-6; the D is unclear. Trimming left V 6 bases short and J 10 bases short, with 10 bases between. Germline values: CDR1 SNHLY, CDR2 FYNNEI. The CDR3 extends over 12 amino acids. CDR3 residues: CASRARGSPLHF. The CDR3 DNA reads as TGTGCCAGCAGGGCAAGAGGATCACCCCTCCACTTT.

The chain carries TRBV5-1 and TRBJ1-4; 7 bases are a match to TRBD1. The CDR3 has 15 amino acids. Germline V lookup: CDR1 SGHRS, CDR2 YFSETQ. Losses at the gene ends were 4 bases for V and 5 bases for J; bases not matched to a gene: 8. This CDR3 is CASSPAGTVNEKLFF. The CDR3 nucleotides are TGCGCCAGCAGCCCGGCCGGGACAGTGAATGAAAAACTGTTTTTT.

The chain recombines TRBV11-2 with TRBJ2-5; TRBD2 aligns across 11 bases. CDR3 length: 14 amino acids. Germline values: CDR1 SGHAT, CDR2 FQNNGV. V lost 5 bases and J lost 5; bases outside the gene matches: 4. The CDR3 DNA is TGTGCCAGCAGCCCCCGGACTAGCGGGGAGACCCAGTACTTC. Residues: CASSPRTSGETQYF.